The rows below give T cell receptor beta chains drawn from one sample of a study of CD4 T cells in relation to SARS-CoV-2 and coronaviruses. Profiling relied on immunoSEQ multiplex PCR, and the TCRdb table lists in-frame clones only, not all of them. The data hold over 10,000 clones, with 78% observed a single time. These TCRs' antigens remain unknown. Sequencing was carried out using CD4+ T cells from PBMCs, cultured in vitro. The receptors here all came from a human donor in good health. Both conserved end residues are part of each CDR3. The order of the fields is V gene, D gene, J gene, clone size, CDR3 length, CDR3 protein, CDR3 DNA. D genes are given only for firm matches. For some rows the clone size is stated as once, few or many, or as a class when expanded; others skip it.

V gene: TRBV6-5
D gene: NA
J gene: TRBJ2-3
clone size: NA
CDR3 length: 16
CDR3 protein: CASSWASGEGADTQYF
CDR3 DNA: TGTGCCAGCAGTTGGGCTAGCGGAGAGGGGGCAGATACGCAGTATTTT

V gene: TRBV4-1
D gene: NA
J gene: TRBJ1-2
clone size: NA
CDR3 length: 15
CDR3 protein: CASSQDRLKGYGYTF
CDR3 DNA: TGCGCCAGCAGCCAAGATCGTCTGAAGGGCTATGGCTACACCTTC

V gene: TRBV29-1
D gene: NA
J gene: TRBJ1-2
clone size: NA
CDR3 length: 14
CDR3 protein: CSVEGGAENYGYTF
CDR3 DNA: TGCAGCGTTGAGGGTGGGGCAGAAAACTATGGCTACACCTTC

V gene: TRBV3-1/TRBV3-2
D gene: NA
J gene: TRBJ2-1
clone size: NA
CDR3 length: 14
CDR3 protein: CASSPVSSGSEQFF
CDR3 DNA: TGTGCCAGCAGCCCGGTTTCAAGTGGGAGTGAGCAGTTCTTC

V gene: TRBV12-3/TRBV12-4
D gene: NA
J gene: TRBJ2-1
clone size: NA
CDR3 length: 12
CDR3 protein: CASSFSGNEQFF
CDR3 DNA: TGTGCCAGCAGTTTTAGTGGGAATGAGCAGTTCTTC

V gene: TRBV7-2
D gene: NA
J gene: TRBJ2-3
clone size: NA
CDR3 length: 15
CDR3 protein: CASRVGGGSTDTQYF
CDR3 DNA: TGTGCCAGCAGAGTAGGGGGGGGTAGCACAGATACGCAGTATTTT

V gene: TRBV29-1
D gene: NA
J gene: TRBJ2-7
clone size: once
CDR3 length: 14
CDR3 protein: CSVLGEAGLFEQYF
CDR3 DNA: TGCAGCGTGCTGGGGGAAGCGGGCCTTTTCGAGCAGTACTTC

V gene: TRBV30
D gene: NA
J gene: TRBJ2-3
clone size: NA
CDR3 length: 15
CDR3 protein: CAWSPHQGSSDTQYF
CDR3 DNA: TGTGCCTGGAGTCCGCATCAGGGGTCGTCAGATACGCAGTATTTT

V gene: TRBV7-8
D gene: NA
J gene: TRBJ2-3
clone size: NA
CDR3 length: 14
CDR3 protein: CASRPDKGTDTQYF
CDR3 DNA: TGTGCCAGCAGGCCAGACAAGGGGACAGATACGCAGTATTTT

V gene: TRBV6-5
D gene: NA
J gene: TRBJ1-1
clone size: NA
CDR3 length: 15
CDR3 protein: CASSYSRQRNTEAFF
CDR3 DNA: TGTGCCAGCAGTTACTCGAGGCAGAGGAACACTGAAGCTTTCTTT

V gene: TRBV4-2
D gene: TRBD1
J gene: TRBJ2-1
clone size: NA
CDR3 length: 16
CDR3 protein: CASSQGMGQGKNEQFF
CDR3 DNA: TGTGCCAGCAGCCAAGGAATGGGACAGGGCAAAAATGAGCAGTTCTTC

V gene: TRBV5-6
D gene: NA
J gene: TRBJ1-5
clone size: NA
CDR3 length: 16
CDR3 protein: CASSLGGGRSNQPQHF
CDR3 DNA: TGTGCCAGCAGCTTGGGGGGGGGTCGAAGCAATCAGCCCCAGCATTTT

V gene: TRBV7-3
D gene: NA
J gene: TRBJ1-5
clone size: NA
CDR3 length: 13
CDR3 protein: CASSLTSGQPQHF
CDR3 DNA: TGTGCCAGCAGCTTAACATCGGGACAGCCCCAGCATTTT

V gene: TRBV7-2
D gene: TRBD2
J gene: TRBJ2-3
clone size: NA
CDR3 length: 19
CDR3 protein: CASSPPSGRGGRPTDTQYF
CDR3 DNA: TGTGCCAGCAGCCCACCTAGCGGGAGAGGCGGAAGACCCACAGATACGCAGTATTTT

V gene: TRBV6-6
D gene: NA
J gene: TRBJ1-3
clone size: NA
CDR3 length: 16
CDR3 protein: CASSLTGLGSGNTIYF
CDR3 DNA: TGTGCCAGCAGTCTGACAGGCCTTGGCTCTGGAAACACCATATATTTT

V gene: TRBV12-3/TRBV12-4
D gene: NA
J gene: TRBJ1-2
clone size: once
CDR3 length: 13
CDR3 protein: CASSQGLNYGYTF
CDR3 DNA: TGTGCCAGCAGTCAGGGACTTAACTATGGCTACACCTTC

V gene: TRBV3-1/TRBV3-2
D gene: NA
J gene: TRBJ2-5
clone size: NA
CDR3 length: 16
CDR3 protein: CASSQDGGAAQETQYF
CDR3 DNA: TGTGCCAGCAGCCAGGACGGCGGGGCGGCCCAAGAGACCCAGTACTTC

V gene: TRBV5-1
D gene: TRBD1
J gene: TRBJ1-1
clone size: NA
CDR3 length: 14
CDR3 protein: CASSPQGSGTEAFF
CDR3 DNA: TGCGCCAGCAGCCCACAGGGGTCGGGGACTGAAGCTTTCTTT

V gene: TRBV3-1/TRBV3-2
D gene: TRBD1
J gene: TRBJ1-1
clone size: NA
CDR3 length: 14
CDR3 protein: CASSLESTGGEAFF
CDR3 DNA: TGTGCCAGCAGTCTAGAATCTACAGGGGGCGAAGCTTTCTTT

V gene: TRBV19
D gene: NA
J gene: TRBJ2-6
clone size: NA
CDR3 length: 15
CDR3 protein: CASSMSGVGANVLTF
CDR3 DNA: TGTGCCAGTAGTATGTCGGGGGTTGGGGCCAACGTCCTGACTTTC

V gene: TRBV7-2
D gene: NA
J gene: TRBJ2-1
clone size: NA
CDR3 length: 15
CDR3 protein: CASSLVGDSYNEQFF
CDR3 DNA: TGTGCCAGCAGCTTAGTGGGGGATTCCTACAATGAGCAGTTCTTC

V gene: TRBV7-8
D gene: TRBD2
J gene: TRBJ2-7
clone size: NA
CDR3 length: 17
CDR3 protein: CASSSPRGGRGPYEQYF
CDR3 DNA: TGTGCCAGCAGCTCACCTAGGGGAGGGCGGGGACCCTACGAGCAGTACTTC

V gene: TRBV11-2
D gene: TRBD1
J gene: TRBJ2-6
clone size: NA
CDR3 length: 19
CDR3 protein: CASSSSRDRVNSGANVLTF
CDR3 DNA: TGTGCCAGCAGCTCCAGCAGGGACAGGGTAAACTCTGGGGCCAACGTCCTGACTTTC

V gene: TRBV6-2/TRBV6-3
D gene: NA
J gene: TRBJ2-7
clone size: NA
CDR3 length: 16
CDR3 protein: CASSLAGLLSSYEQYF
CDR3 DNA: TGTGCCAGCAGTCTTGCCGGACTTTTGAGCTCCTACGAGCAGTACTTC

V gene: TRBV4-2
D gene: NA
J gene: TRBJ1-4
clone size: NA
CDR3 length: 17
CDR3 protein: CASSPRDSRATNEKLFF
CDR3 DNA: TGTGCCAGCAGCCCCAGGGACTCTAGGGCTACTAATGAAAAACTGTTTTTT

V gene: TRBV7-2
D gene: NA
J gene: TRBJ1-2
clone size: NA
CDR3 length: 15
CDR3 protein: CASSLEPGTPYGYTF
CDR3 DNA: TGTGCCAGCAGCTTAGAACCAGGGACACCCTATGGCTACACCTTC

V gene: TRBV6-5
D gene: NA
J gene: TRBJ2-5
clone size: NA
CDR3 length: 14
CDR3 protein: CASSQRMSGETQYF
CDR3 DNA: TGTGCCAGCAGCCAGAGGATGAGCGGAGAGACCCAGTACTTC

V gene: TRBV19
D gene: NA
J gene: TRBJ1-4
clone size: few
CDR3 length: 16
CDR3 protein: CASSIRYREVGEKLFF
CDR3 DNA: TGTGCCAGTAGTATAAGGTACCGGGAAGTAGGTGAAAAACTGTTTTTT

V gene: TRBV10-3
D gene: NA
J gene: TRBJ1-2
clone size: NA
CDR3 length: 14
CDR3 protein: CAISESQGRYGYTF
CDR3 DNA: TGTGCCATCAGTGAGTCCCAGGGAAGGTATGGCTACACCTTC

V gene: TRBV19
D gene: TRBD1
J gene: TRBJ1-3
clone size: NA
CDR3 length: 14
CDR3 protein: CASGPGGHGNTIYF
CDR3 DNA: TGTGCCAGTGGCCCAGGGGGGCATGGAAACACCATATATTTT

V gene: TRBV4-3
D gene: NA
J gene: TRBJ2-3
clone size: NA
CDR3 length: 16
CDR3 protein: CASSQDGRGGGDTQYF
CDR3 DNA: TGCGCCAGCAGCCAAGATGGACGGGGAGGGGGCGATACGCAGTATTTT

V gene: TRBV7-9
D gene: TRBD2
J gene: TRBJ2-7
clone size: few
CDR3 length: 15
CDR3 protein: CASSPAGGRKDEQYF
CDR3 DNA: TGTGCCAGCAGCCCCGCGGGGGGCCGGAAGGACGAGCAGTACTTC

V gene: TRBV5-4
D gene: NA
J gene: TRBJ2-1
clone size: NA
CDR3 length: 16
CDR3 protein: CASSPARGGIYNEQFF
CDR3 DNA: TGTGCCAGCAGCCCCGCTAGGGGGGGGATCTACAATGAGCAGTTCTTC

V gene: TRBV6-1
D gene: TRBD1
J gene: TRBJ2-6
clone size: NA
CDR3 length: 16
CDR3 protein: CASSDHRGSGANVLTF
CDR3 DNA: TGTGCCAGCAGTGACCACAGGGGGTCTGGGGCCAACGTCCTGACTTTC

V gene: TRBV6-5
D gene: NA
J gene: TRBJ2-2
clone size: once
CDR3 length: 14
CDR3 protein: CASSPFGAHGELFF
CDR3 DNA: TGTGCCAGCTCCCCATTCGGGGCCCACGGGGAGCTGTTTTTT

V gene: TRBV6-2/TRBV6-3
D gene: NA
J gene: TRBJ1-5
clone size: NA
CDR3 length: 15
CDR3 protein: CASSWQAYSNQPQHF
CDR3 DNA: TGTGCCAGCAGTTGGCAGGCTTATAGCAATCAGCCCCAGCATTTT

V gene: TRBV11-2
D gene: TRBD2
J gene: TRBJ2-7
clone size: NA
CDR3 length: 15
CDR3 protein: CASSATSGGTYEQYF
CDR3 DNA: TGTGCCAGCAGCGCGACTAGCGGGGGGACCTACGAGCAGTACTTC

V gene: TRBV5-6
D gene: NA
J gene: TRBJ1-1
clone size: NA
CDR3 length: 13
CDR3 protein: CASSLDWNTEAFF
CDR3 DNA: TGTGCCAGCAGCCTAGATTGGAACACTGAAGCTTTCTTT

V gene: TRBV6-5
D gene: NA
J gene: TRBJ2-2
clone size: NA
CDR3 length: 16
CDR3 protein: CASSYSPTVTTGELFF
CDR3 DNA: TGTGCCAGCAGTTATTCACCGACAGTTACCACCGGGGAGCTGTTTTTT

V gene: TRBV6-5
D gene: NA
J gene: TRBJ1-5
clone size: NA
CDR3 length: 13
CDR3 protein: CASIKGGNQPQHF
CDR3 DNA: TGTGCCAGCATCAAGGGGGGGAATCAGCCCCAGCATTTT

V gene: TRBV18
D gene: NA
J gene: TRBJ2-7
clone size: NA
CDR3 length: 13
CDR3 protein: CASSPVASYEQYF
CDR3 DNA: TGTGCCAGCTCACCAGTAGCTTCCTACGAGCAGTACTTC

V gene: TRBV4-3
D gene: TRBD1
J gene: TRBJ2-1
clone size: large
CDR3 length: 18
CDR3 protein: CASSQFPPDRGTVNEQFF
CDR3 DNA: TGCGCCAGCAGCCAATTCCCCCCGGACAGGGGGACAGTCAATGAGCAGTTCTTC

V gene: TRBV6-2/TRBV6-3
D gene: TRBD1
J gene: TRBJ2-7
clone size: NA
CDR3 length: 14
CDR3 protein: CASSYSGQGSEQYF
CDR3 DNA: TGTGCCAGCAGTTACTCGGGACAGGGCAGCGAGCAGTACTTC

V gene: TRBV6-2/TRBV6-3
D gene: NA
J gene: TRBJ1-5
clone size: NA
CDR3 length: 15
CDR3 protein: CASSPRGAYNQPQHF
CDR3 DNA: TGTGCCAGCAGTCCCCGGGGGGCCTATAATCAGCCCCAGCATTTT

V gene: TRBV5-1
D gene: TRBD2
J gene: TRBJ2-1
clone size: NA
CDR3 length: 16
CDR3 protein: CASRRTSGRAPHEQFF
CDR3 DNA: TGCGCCAGCCGTAGGACTAGCGGGAGGGCCCCCCATGAGCAGTTCTTC

V gene: TRBV19
D gene: NA
J gene: TRBJ2-1
clone size: NA
CDR3 length: 13
CDR3 protein: CASLETDYNEQFF
CDR3 DNA: TGTGCCAGCCTAGAGACGGATTACAATGAGCAGTTCTTC

V gene: TRBV6-1
D gene: NA
J gene: TRBJ1-4
clone size: NA
CDR3 length: 18
CDR3 protein: CASSVGWSTTVSNEKLFF
CDR3 DNA: TGTGCCAGCAGTGTCGGGTGGTCCACAACGGTGTCTAATGAAAAACTGTTTTTT

V gene: TRBV24-1
D gene: TRBD2
J gene: TRBJ2-1
clone size: NA
CDR3 length: 16
CDR3 protein: CATSDSGTRSYNEQFF
CDR3 DNA: TGTGCCACCAGTGATTCCGGGACTAGATCCTACAATGAGCAGTTCTTC

V gene: TRBV2
D gene: NA
J gene: TRBJ1-4
clone size: NA
CDR3 length: 15
CDR3 protein: CASSEGGGLSEKLFF
CDR3 DNA: TGTGCCAGCAGTGAAGGGGGGGGCCTAAGTGAAAAACTGTTTTTT

V gene: TRBV4-3
D gene: TRBD1
J gene: TRBJ2-2
clone size: NA
CDR3 length: 17
CDR3 protein: CASSQDGDRELPGELFF
CDR3 DNA: TGCGCCAGCAGCCAAGATGGGGACAGGGAACTTCCCGGGGAGCTGTTTTTT

V gene: TRBV4-2
D gene: TRBD2
J gene: TRBJ2-3
clone size: NA
CDR3 length: 14
CDR3 protein: CASSQGTSADTQYF
CDR3 DNA: TGTGCCAGCAGCCAAGGGACTAGCGCAGATACGCAGTATTTT

V gene: TRBV6-6
D gene: TRBD2
J gene: TRBJ2-2
clone size: NA
CDR3 length: 16
CDR3 protein: CASSYWREGFIGELFF
CDR3 DNA: TGTGCCAGCAGTTATTGGCGGGAGGGTTTTATCGGGGAGCTGTTTTTT